This T cell receptor (beta chain) was obtained from a study of blood T cell repertoires in COVID-19 (dated by TCRdb to the early 2020s). About the study as a whole: Samples covering the acute and convalescent phases of COVID-19 were provided by collaborators in the United States, Italy and Spain. The material from the prospective study consisted of cDNA or gDNA derived from T cells, B-cell-depleted T cells, or PBMCs. Subjects who had been exposed to COVID-19, were actively infected with it, or had recovered from it provided the deeply sampled blood TCRbeta repertoires that made up the dataset. The repertoires were released in a freely available public database intended as a resource for research on the immune response to SARS-CoV-2. Samples came from the ongoing ImmuneRACE study (first 160 participants) plus 1,254 subjects from 6 global collaborators. A de-identified subject ID, COVID-19 status, age in years and sex were almost always included in the sample metadata. Where available, HLA class I and class II types were taken from metadata supplied by the sample provider and were not determined by assay-based typing. The paper's findings and limits, for the study overall: The amount of clinical and demographic metadata varied by source and participant and was provided uncurated.

Points on this clone: Its antigen remains unidentified. No much larger clone exists at a distance of one base, and base qualities are not known.

Whole blood was collected in K2EDTA tubes by collaborating institutions according to the institutions' own protocols. For TCRbeta analysis, collaborator samples were shipped as frozen whole blood, as isolated PBMCs, or as DNA extracted from either sample type. TCRbeta CDR3 regions were amplified from genomic DNA by means of the immunoSEQ Assay, a bias-controlled multiplex PCR. In the authors' own workflow: Nucleated cell counts per sample were estimated from amplification of reference gene primers within the assay. Sequence reads were collapsed and filtered to measure the absolute abundance of every unique TCRbeta CDR3 rearrangement. For each sample, productive Simpson clonality was calculated as the square root of Simpson's diversity index across productive rearrangements. TCRdb's version of the immuneACCESS table is confined to in-frame rearrangements and falls short of the full clone set. An unresolved V gene accounts for under half of the shortfall where checked; the remainder is of unknown origin. The V and J calls and clone size were taken over from that table, and D and trimming were inferred from the DNA. This sample gives 55,000 to 60,000 clones in total; roughly 84% of them show up just once. About 15% of the sample goes to the ten largest clones.

Trimming removed 1 base from V and 1 base from J, leaving 9 bases between the germline ends. CDR1 SGHRS and CDR2 YFSETQ are derived from the germline V gene. The CDR3 starts with the cysteine, ends with the phenylalanine, and has 15 residues. Only the CDR3 DNA stays, 45 bases, in frame from base 1. The source material was peripheral blood. The sequence came from a man in his 70s with active COVID-19. The receptor chain draws on TRBV5-1 and TRBJ2-4; the D gene is possibly TRBD2, with 6 bases matching. Here the CDR3 is given as CASSLSGGAKNIQYF. The DNA sequence reads TGCGCCAGCAGCTTGTCTGGGGGGGCCAAAAACATTCAGTACTTC.